The source of this T cell receptor (beta chain) is a study of T cell responses to AZD1222 COVID-19 vaccine. CDR1 is LGHDT, CDR2 YNNKEL, per germline (reference sequence). The CDR3 consists of 12 residues. Trimming removed 6 bases at V and 2 bases at J, with 5 bases between. Libraries were prepared by immunoSEQ multiplex PCR; TCRdb keeps only in-frame clonotypes and omits some of them. The data show some 110,000 clones, roughly 85% seen once. The sequence was obtained from an adult in good health. The rearrangement uses TRBV3-1 (or the pseudogene TRBV3-2) and TRBJ1-3; D is ambiguous. Material: peripheral blood, obtained on day 0 of MenACWY control vaccination. Written as DNA, the CDR3 is TGTGCCAGCAGGGACCCTGGAAACACCATATATTTT. It translates to CASRDPGNTIYF.